These 22 T cell receptor beta chains share one sample of origin, sequenced in a study of Graves' ophthalmopathy and Graves' hyperthyroidism. Amplification of the TCR beta CDR3 regions used RNA transcripts (as template). HTBI-primed RT-PCR formed the first round, and a multiplex PCR formed the second. In TCRdb, the multiplex PCR reads were re-called with MiXCR into one record per CDR3 protein. The sample includes a few hundred thousand distinct CDR3 sequences, 15% of them seen just once. The sample taken for sequencing was peripheral blood. These receptors were taken from a woman younger than 35 with stable Graves' hyperthyroidism.

This clonotype was detected ten times or more. The rearrangement links TRBV7-2 to TRBJ1-6, with 8 bases matching TRBD1. V lost 4 bases and J lost 7; bases outside the gene matches: 6. The CDR3 has 15 residues. The germline V gene encodes CDR1 SGHTA and CDR2 FQGNSA. The CDR3 DNA reads TGTGCCAGCAGCTGGACAGGGACGGGAAATTCACCCCTCCACTTT. It translates to CASSWTGTGNSPLHF. The complete variable domain, with remaining parts taken from reference TRBV7-2 and TRBJ1-6, reads GAGVSQSPSNKVTEKGKDVELRCDPISGHTALYWYRQSLGQGLEFLIYFQGNSAPDKSGLPSDRFSAERTGGSVSTLTIQRTQQEDSAVYLCASSWTGTGNSPLHFGNGTRLTVT.

The chain employs TRBV6-2 or TRBV6-3 and TRBJ2-7, with 11 nucleotides matching TRBD1. The CDR3 has 16 amino acids. The trim removed 3 bases at V and 2 bases at J, leaving 6 bases unmatched. CDR1 is MNHEY, CDR2 SVGEGT, per germline. CDR3 region: CASSYPGTGGTYEQYF. Written as DNA, the CDR3 is TGTGCCAGCAGTTATCCCGGGACAGGGGGAACCTACGAGCAGTACTTC.

The V call is TRBV12-3 or TRBV12-4, the J call TRBJ1-6, with 7 bases lining up with TRBD1. Trimming removed 3 bases from V and 8 bases from J; junction bases left unmatched: 4. CDR3 length: 14 residues. The CDR3 coding sequence is TGTGCCAGCAGTTTTTCAGGGGGGGATTCACCCCTCCACTTT. Protein product: CASSFSGGDSPLHF.

This clonotype has at least ten counts. The chain uses TRBV29-1 and TRBJ2-7, with D tentatively TRBD2 (6 bases). The CDR3 consists of 16 residues. The V end lost 6 bases, the J end lost 0 bases, and 21 bases lay between the germline ends. The germline gives CDR1 SQVTM, CDR2 ANQGSEA. CDR3 nucleotide sequence: TGCAGCGTGGCGGGGAGAGGTGGAGGCAACTCCTACGAGCAGTACTTC. It translates to CSVAGRGGGNSYEQYF.

The count of this clonotype is one. The chain combines TRBV5-6 with TRBJ1-6; 7 bases align to TRBD1. The trim removed 5 bases at V and 10 bases at J, leaving 12 bases unmatched. Germline-derived CDR1 and CDR2 are SGHDT and YYEEEE. This CDR3 has 15 residues. The CDR3, as DNA: TGTGCCAGCAGTCCAGGGGGGGAGAGGGAATCACCCCTCCACTTT. Protein sequence: CASSPGGERESPLHF.

This clonotype was found many times. Mismatch with germline at one junction end may stem from a read error. The chain is built from TRBV6-5 and TRBJ2-4; D is perhaps TRBD1 (5 bases). The germline V gene encodes CDR1 MNHEY and CDR2 SVGAGI. The CDR3 has 14 residues. The CDR3 here is CASSYSRRGNIKYF. CDR3 nucleotide sequence: TGTGCCAGCAGTTACTCGCGAAGGGGAAACATTAAGTACTTC.

This clonotype was detected many times. This chain connects TRBV19 to TRBJ2-7; D may be TRBD2 (6 bases). Germline V gene sequence: CDR1 LNHDA, CDR2 SQIVND (reference sequence). The CDR3 contains 14 residues. Trimming removed 3 bases from V and 0 bases from J, with 9 bases in between. CDR3 residues: CASSMRGLSYEQYF. CDR3 nucleotides: TGTGCCAGTAGTATGAGGGGACTCTCCTACGAGCAGTACTTC.

This clonotype came up many times. This chain connects TRBV6-2 or TRBV6-3 to TRBJ1-1; D call uncertain. Trimming removed 8 bases at V and 0 bases at J, with 16 bases between. From germline, CDR1 is MNHEY and CDR2 SVGEGT. This CDR3 comprises 15 residues. The CDR3 bases are TGTGCCAGCGGCCGAGGAAAGGGCATGAACACTGAAGCTTTCTTT. This sequence encodes CASGRGKGMNTEAFF.

This clonotype was seen at least ten times. The chain employs TRBV7-8 and TRBJ1-5; D may be TRBD1 (5 bases). The length of the CDR3 is 15 residues. Germline V gene lookup returns CDR1 SGHVS and CDR2 FQNEAQ. Trimming took off 4 bases at V and 0 bases at J, with 10 bases between the two ends. In nucleotides, the CDR3 is TGTGCCAGCAGCTCGGGACGGGATAGCAATCAGCCCCAGCATTTT. It yields the protein CASSSGRDSNQPQHF.

The chain is built from TRBV4-2 and TRBJ2-7; D ambiguous. The CDR3 covers 12 residues. Germline CDR1 reads LGHNA; CDR2 reads YNFKEQ. With 6 bases removed from V and 6 bases from J, the gap between germline ends came to 12 bases. CDR3 sequence reads: CASRSLCREQYF. In DNA, the CDR3 is TGTGCCAGCAGGAGTCTGTGTCGCGAGCAGTACTTC.

This clonotype was recorded at least ten times. J is TRBJ1-5 and V is TRBV15, with no clear D. Trimming pared 0 bases from V and 5 bases from J, leaving 14 bases between. Germline values: CDR1 LNHNV, CDR2 YYDKDF (reference sequence). This CDR3 has 16 amino acids. CDR3 region: CATSRETTPIDQPQHF. The DNA of the CDR3 is TGTGCCACCAGCAGAGAAACAACCCCTATCGATCAGCCCCAGCATTTT.

This clonotype was seen repeatedly, ten times or more. This sequence joins TRBV6-1 and TRBJ2-7, with TRBD1 matching 7 bases. CDR1 is MNHNS, CDR2 SASEGT, per germline. J was trimmed by 8 bases and V by 5 bases; bases with no gene match: 9. The CDR3 contains 13 residues. The CDR3 loop is CASSLDRDKKQYF. As DNA, the CDR3 is TGTGCCAGCAGTCTAGACAGGGACAAAAAGCAGTACTTC.

This clonotype was counted many times. The rearrangement joins TRBV10-3 to TRBJ2-7, with D tentatively TRBD2 (7 bases). The CDR3 has 19 amino acids. The V gene's germline CDR1 is ENHRY and CDR2 SYGVKD. V was cut by 0 bases and J by 3 bases, with 24 bases left in between. The CDR3 DNA sequence: TGTGCCATCAGTGAGTCGACTCGGGCGGGGGCCCGGATCAGCTACGAGCAGTACTTC. Translating gives CAISESTRAGARISYEQYF.

This clonotype was picked up many times. V and J are TRBV6-1 and TRBJ1-1; D remains ambiguous. This CDR3 comprises 13 residues. Trimming stripped 4 bases from V and 0 bases from J, with 6 bases between. Germline-derived CDR1 and CDR2 are MNHNS and SASEGT. The CDR3 DNA reads as TGTGCCAGCAGTGTGGACGTGAACACTGAAGCTTTCTTT. Its protein product is CASSVDVNTEAFF.

There are many counts of this clonotype. The V gene is TRBV18, the J gene TRBJ2-7, with 10 bases that match TRBD1. Germline CDR1 and CDR2: KGHSH and LQKENI. Unmatched junction bases numbered 15, after V lost 4 bases and J lost 3 bases. This CDR3 has 18 residues. This CDR3 is CASSQVPVTGTGVYEQYF. The CDR3 DNA reads TGTGCCAGCTCACAAGTCCCAGTAACCGGGACAGGGGTCTACGAGCAGTACTTC.

This clonotype was counted at least ten times. The gene calls are TRBV6-1 and TRBJ2-7; D may be TRBD2 (6 bases). CDR1 MNHNS and CDR2 SASEGT come from the germline V gene. Trimming stripped 5 bases from V and 0 bases from J, with 8 bases between. CDR3 length: 13 residues. The CDR3 spells CASSRGISYEQYF. As DNA, the CDR3 is TGTGCCAGCAGTCGCGGGATCTCCTACGAGCAGTACTTC.

The chain uses TRBV6-2 or TRBV6-3 and TRBJ1-2; the D gene is possibly TRBD1 (6 bases). Germline loops: CDR1 MNHEY, CDR2 SVGEGT. The V end was cut by 10 bases, the J end by 6 bases, with 27 bases between. The CDR3 spans 16 residues. CDR3 in DNA: TGTGCCACCAAAAACCCAGCTACGGACAGTGGGAATGGCTACACCTTC. This sequence encodes CATKNPATDSGNGYTF.

Worth noting for this clonotype: One end of the junction varies from germline; a read error may be responsible. The rearrangement links TRBV5-1 to TRBJ1-1, with 9 bases that match TRBD1. The CDR3 is 15 amino acids. Germline-derived CDR1 and CDR2 are SGHRS and YFSETQ. CDR3 amino acids: CASSSGTGGHTGAFF. In DNA form, the CDR3 reads TGCGCCAGCAGCTCCGGCACAGGGGGCCACACTGGAGCTTTCTTT.

This clonotype was recorded many times. The chain employs TRBV29-1 and TRBJ2-5, with unresolved D. The germline gives CDR1 SQVTM, CDR2 ANQGSEA. The CDR3 is made up of 13 amino acids. With 1 base removed from V and 4 bases from J, the gap between germline ends came to 10 bases. The CDR3 DNA reads TGCAGCGTTGAAGTGACGGTGGGAGAGACCCAGTACTTC. Its translation: CSVEVTVGETQYF.

This chain joins TRBV6-1 and TRBJ1-5; 8 nucleotides align to TRBD1. This CDR3 has 15 amino acids. With V trimmed by 4 bases and J by 5 bases, 7 bases remained unmatched. CDR1 is MNHNS and CDR2 is SASEGT in the germline V gene. The CDR3, as DNA: TGTGCCAGCAGTGCCGGGACAGGATATTATCAGCCCCAGCATTTT. Protein: CASSAGTGYYQPQHF.

This clonotype was seen many times. The chain recombines TRBV11-2 with TRBJ1-2, with a tentative D call TRBD1 (5 bases). Germline loops: CDR1 SGHAT, CDR2 FQNNGV. With 1 base removed from V and 5 bases from J, the gap between germline ends came to 8 bases. The CDR3 is 13 residues long. The CDR3 here is CASSLVEGYGYTF. CDR3 coding DNA: TGTGCCAGCAGCTTAGTTGAGGGGTATGGCTACACCTTC.

This clonotype has at least ten counts. The CDR3 is CSAPDRGGTEAFF. The CDR3 DNA follows: TGCAGTGCTCCAGACAGGGGGGGCACTGAAGCTTTCTTT. This chain connects TRBV20-1 to TRBJ1-1; 9 bases align to TRBD1. CDR3 length: 13 residues. Germline V gene sequence: CDR1 DFQATT, CDR2 SNEGSKA (reference sequence). With 5 bases clipped from V and 4 bases from J, the junction kept 5 bases outside the gene matches.